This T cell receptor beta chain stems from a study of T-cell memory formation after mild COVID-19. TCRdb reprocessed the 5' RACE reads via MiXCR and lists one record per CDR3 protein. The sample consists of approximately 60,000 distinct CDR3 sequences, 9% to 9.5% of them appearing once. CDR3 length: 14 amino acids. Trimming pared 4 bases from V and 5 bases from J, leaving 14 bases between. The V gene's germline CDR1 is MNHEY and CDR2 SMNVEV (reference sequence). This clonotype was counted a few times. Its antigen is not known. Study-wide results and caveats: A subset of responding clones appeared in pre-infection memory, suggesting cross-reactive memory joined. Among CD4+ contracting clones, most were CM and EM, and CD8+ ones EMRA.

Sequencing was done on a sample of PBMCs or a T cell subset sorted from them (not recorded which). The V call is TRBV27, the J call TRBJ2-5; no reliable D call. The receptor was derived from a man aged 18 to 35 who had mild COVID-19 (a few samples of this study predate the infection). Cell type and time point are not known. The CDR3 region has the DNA TGTGCCAGCAGTTCCCAGGCTAGAGCTGAGACCCAGTACTTC. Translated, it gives CASSSQARAETQYF.